The TCR beta chain under discussion was sequenced for a study of T cells in localized non-small cell lung cancer. Repertoires were generated with immunoSEQ multiplex PCR, while TCRdb's copy carries only in-frame clones and drops some. The table lists roughly 27,000 clones, 92% of them singletons, with 3.5% to 5% in the top ten. In the case of this clone: Its target is unknown.

General study points: Across samples, adjacent lung featured a median roughly 62 of the top 100 tumor clones. A single tumor region was sequenced, leaving heterogeneity possible.

Germline loops: CDR1 SGHRS, CDR2 YFSETQ. V lost 6 bases to trimming and J lost 7 bases; unmatched junction nucleotides: 7. CDR3 length: 13 amino acids. This chain connects TRBV5-1 to TRBJ2-1; 7 positions agree with TRBD2. The source was peripheral blood mononuclear cells, collected before any cancer treatment. The sequence was collected from a woman aged 35-75 years with stage III lung adenocarcinoma. The CDR3 nucleotides are TGCGCCAGCACCATTTTCGGGGGGAATGAGCAGTTCTTC. Protein: CASTIFGGNEQFF.